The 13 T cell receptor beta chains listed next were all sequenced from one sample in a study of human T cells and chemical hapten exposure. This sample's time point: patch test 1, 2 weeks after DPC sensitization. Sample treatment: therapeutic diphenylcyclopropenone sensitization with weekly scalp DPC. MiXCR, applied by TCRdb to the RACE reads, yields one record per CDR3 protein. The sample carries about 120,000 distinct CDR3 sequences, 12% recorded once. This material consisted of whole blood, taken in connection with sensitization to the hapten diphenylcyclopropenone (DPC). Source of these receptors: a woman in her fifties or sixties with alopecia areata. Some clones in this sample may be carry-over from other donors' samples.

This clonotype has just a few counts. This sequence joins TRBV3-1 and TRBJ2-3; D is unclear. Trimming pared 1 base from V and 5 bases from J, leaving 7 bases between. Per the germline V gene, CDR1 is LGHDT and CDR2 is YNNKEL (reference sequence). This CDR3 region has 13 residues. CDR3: CASSQGRGDTQYF. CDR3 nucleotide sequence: TGTGCCAGCAGCCAAGGTCGCGGAGATACGCAGTATTTT.

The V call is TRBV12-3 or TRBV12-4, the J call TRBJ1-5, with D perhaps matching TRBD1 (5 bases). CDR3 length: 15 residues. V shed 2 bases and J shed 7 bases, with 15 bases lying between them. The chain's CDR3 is CASSLTGRVWQPQHF. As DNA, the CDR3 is TGTGCCAGCAGTTTAACGGGCAGGGTCTGGCAGCCCCAGCATTTT.

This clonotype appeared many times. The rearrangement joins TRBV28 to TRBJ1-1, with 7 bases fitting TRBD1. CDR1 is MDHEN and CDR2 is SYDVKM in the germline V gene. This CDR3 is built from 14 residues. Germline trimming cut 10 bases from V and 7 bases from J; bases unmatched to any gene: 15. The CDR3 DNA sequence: TGTGCCATCAAATTTGCTACAGGGGCCGGTGAAGCTTTCTTT. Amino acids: CAIKFATGAGEAFF.

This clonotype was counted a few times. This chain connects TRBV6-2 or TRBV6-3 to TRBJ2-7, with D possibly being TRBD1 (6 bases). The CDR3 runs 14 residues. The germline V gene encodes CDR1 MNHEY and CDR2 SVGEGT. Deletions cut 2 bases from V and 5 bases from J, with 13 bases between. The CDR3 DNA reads TGTGCCAGCAGTTACGGGACAAGGGGCAACGAGCAGTACTTC. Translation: CASSYGTRGNEQYF.

This CDR3 reads CASRMRSPLHF. The CDR3 coding sequence is TGTGCCAGCAGGATGAGATCACCCCTCCACTTT. V is TRBV28 and J is TRBJ1-6; the D is unclear. In germline, CDR1 is MDHEN, CDR2 SYDVKM. This CDR3 contains 11 residues. V was cut by 6 bases and J by 10 bases, with 7 bases left in between.

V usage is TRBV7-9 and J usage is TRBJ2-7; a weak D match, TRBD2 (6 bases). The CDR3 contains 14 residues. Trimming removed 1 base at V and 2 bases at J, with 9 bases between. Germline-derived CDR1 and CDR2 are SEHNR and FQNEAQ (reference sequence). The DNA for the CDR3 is TGTGCCAGCAGCTTAGGGGAGGAGCCCTACGAGCAGTACTTC. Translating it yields CASSLGEEPYEQYF.

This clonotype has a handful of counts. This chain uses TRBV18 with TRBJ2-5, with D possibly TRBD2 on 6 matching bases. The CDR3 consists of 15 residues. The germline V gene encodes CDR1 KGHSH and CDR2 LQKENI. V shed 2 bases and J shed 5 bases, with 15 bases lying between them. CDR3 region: CASSPYRGNGETQYF. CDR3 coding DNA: TGTGCCAGCTCACCATATCGGGGGAATGGGGAGACCCAGTACTTC. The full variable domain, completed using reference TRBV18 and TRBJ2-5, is NAGVMQNPRHLVRRRGQEARLRCSPMKGHSHVYWYRQLPEEGLKFMVYLQKENIIDESGMPKERFSAEFPKEGPSILRIQQVVRGDSAAYFCASSPYRGNGETQYFGPGTRLLVL.

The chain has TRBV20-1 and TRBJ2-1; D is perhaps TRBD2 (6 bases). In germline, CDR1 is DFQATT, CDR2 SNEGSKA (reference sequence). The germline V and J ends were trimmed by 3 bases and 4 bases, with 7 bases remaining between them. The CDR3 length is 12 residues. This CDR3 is CSAREGYNEQFF. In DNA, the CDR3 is TGCAGTGCTAGGGAGGGATACAATGAGCAGTTCTTC.

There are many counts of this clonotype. CDR3 DNA: TGTGCCAGCAGCCGCTCCCTCGTCCTTCTGAGGGAGTTTGGTTTTTCTCACCAAGAGACCCAGTACTTC. Translation gives CASSRSLVLLREFGFSHQETQYF. V and J are TRBV3-1 and TRBJ2-5; a weak D match, TRBD2 (5 bases). CDR1 is LGHDT, CDR2 YNNKEL, per germline (reference sequence). The V end was cut by 4 bases, the J end by 0 bases, with 36 bases between. The length of the CDR3 is 23 residues.

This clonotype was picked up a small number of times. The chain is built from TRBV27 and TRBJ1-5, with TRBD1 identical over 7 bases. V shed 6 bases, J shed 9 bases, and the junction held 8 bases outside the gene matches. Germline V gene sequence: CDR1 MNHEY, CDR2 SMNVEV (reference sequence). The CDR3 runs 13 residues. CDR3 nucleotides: TGTGCCAGCAGGAAGGGACAGTGGGGGCCCCAGCATTTT. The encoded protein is CASRKGQWGPQHF.

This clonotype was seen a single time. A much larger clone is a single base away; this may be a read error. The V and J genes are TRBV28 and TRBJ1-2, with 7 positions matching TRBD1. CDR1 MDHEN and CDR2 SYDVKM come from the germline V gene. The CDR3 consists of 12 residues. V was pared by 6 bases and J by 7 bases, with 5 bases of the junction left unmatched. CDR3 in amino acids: CASRSDRAGYTF. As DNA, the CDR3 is TGTGCCAGCAGGTCAGACAGGGCTGGCTACACCTTC.

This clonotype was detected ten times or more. CDR3 sequence reads: CASSLRAGNYGYTF. CDR3 nucleotide sequence: TGTGCCAGCAGCTTAAGAGCAGGGAACTATGGCTACACCTTC. J is TRBJ1-2 and V is TRBV7-9, with TRBD1 as a possible D gene (5 bases). This CDR3 spans 14 amino acids. V was cut by 2 bases and J by 2 bases, with 9 bases left in between. Germline V gene lookup returns CDR1 SEHNR and CDR2 FQNEAQ (reference sequence).

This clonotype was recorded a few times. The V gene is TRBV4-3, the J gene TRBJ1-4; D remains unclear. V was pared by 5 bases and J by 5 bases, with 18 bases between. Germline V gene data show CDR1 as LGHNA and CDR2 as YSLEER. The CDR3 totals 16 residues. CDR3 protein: CASSITLEAYNEKLFF. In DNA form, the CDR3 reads TGCGCCAGCAGCATTACCCTCGAGGCGTACAATGAAAAACTGTTTTTT.